These T cell receptor beta chains were read from a single sample in a study of cytomegalovirus exposure and HLA in healthy donors. Generated by immunoSEQ multiplex PCR, the TCRdb table keeps only in-frame clones and is missing some. The sample carries approximately 74,000 clones, approximately 75% recorded once. The source material was PBMCs. The receptors here all came from a man in his sixties in good health and CMV-seropositive. CDR3s include the opening cysteine and the closing phenylalanine or tryptophan. Each record gives: V gene, J gene, CDR3 protein.

TRBV5-4,TRBJ2-7,CASSPGTGSYYEQYF
TRBV7-9,TRBJ1-2,CASNPTGQNGYTF
TRBV27,TRBJ1-1,CASSPYSLRDTFF
TRBV11-3,TRBJ1-1,CASSSGPQGAEAFF
TRBV2,TRBJ2-1,CASSEGIQGWGNEQFF
TRBV4-2,TRBJ1-2,CASSPYRGPDGYTF
TRBV18,TRBJ1-3,CASSLQTASGGNTIYF
TRBV6-6,TRBJ1-6,CASSSTGNYNSPLHF
TRBV5-1,TRBJ2-2,CASSPLGGAGELFF
TRBV5-6,TRBJ1-5,CASSYVRGNQPQHF
TRBV2,TRBJ1-1,CASTSQFQNTEAFF
TRBV5-1,TRBJ2-7,CASSLATQGSAYEQYF
TRBV7-6,TRBJ1-1,CASSLGGQGGSEAFF
TRBV18,TRBJ2-7,CASSPQGTGGYEQYF
TRBV2,TRBJ1-1,CASRQDRQRGGTEAFF
TRBV15,TRBJ2-7,CATSRRASYEQYF
TRBV5-4,TRBJ2-7,CASSVDRIPYEQYF
TRBV5-1,TRBJ2-7,CASSLDRPTYEQYF
TRBV9,TRBJ1-1,CASSVEGYGRGYF
TRBV7-9,TRBJ2-1,CASSLIAGGNEQFF
TRBV5-1,TRBJ2-2,CASSLEGGARRELFF
TRBV10-2,TRBJ1-4,CASRDRGQPGEKLFF